The 9 T cell receptor beta chains presented below share a single source sample, sequenced in a study of coeliac disease. Clones were sequenced by immunoSEQ multiplex PCR, and TCRdb holds only the in-frame ones, with some missing. The data contain several thousand clones, around 67% of them singletons. Sequencing was done on a sample of lamina propria lymphocytes from the gut. Every receptor here comes from a man aged 50-59 years with active celiac disease.

The gene calls are TRBV4-1 and TRBJ2-2, with TRBD2 matching over 9 bases. CDR1 is MGHRA, CDR2 YSYEKL, per germline. This CDR3 comprises 16 residues. V was clipped by 1 base and J by 4 bases; unmatched bases: 4. Here the CDR3 DNA reads TGCGCCAGCAGCCAAGTGGCTAGCGGGGCCACCGGGGAGCTGTTTTTT. Residues: CASSQVASGATGELFF.

The rearrangement uses TRBV21-1 and TRBJ2-7; the D call TRBD2 from the table was never checked on the DNA. TRBV21-1 counts as a pseudogene. The CDR3 runs to 12 residues. CDR3 coding DNA: TGTGCCAGCACTCCGTCCCTCTACGAGCAGTACTTC. It translates to CASTPSLYEQYF.

The chain joins TRBV4-3 to TRBJ2-3; TRBD2 aligns across 12 bases. The CDR3 spans 17 residues. CDR1 is LGHNA and CDR2 is YSLEER in the germline V gene. The J segment lost 3 bases and the V segment lost 0 bases, leaving 4 bases of the junction unmatched. The CDR3 nucleotides read TGCGCCAGCAGCCAAGAGGCTAGCGGGGGGGGGACAGATACGCAGTATTTT. It is translated as CASSQEASGGGTDTQYF.

This sequence joins TRBV9 and TRBJ1-3; a weak D match, TRBD1 (5 bases). The CDR3 spans 15 residues. Trimming left V 0 bases short and J 8 bases short, with 15 bases between. CDR1 is SGDLS and CDR2 is YYNGEE in the germline V gene. The CDR3 DNA is TGTGCCAGCAGCGTAGGGACACACCAGCGTGACACCATATATTTT. This sequence encodes CASSVGTHQRDTIYF.

This sequence joins TRBV19 and TRBJ2-1; 9 positions agree with TRBD1. Looked up from germline, CDR1 is LNHDA and CDR2 is SQIVND (reference sequence). Trimming removed 6 bases from V and 8 bases from J; junction bases left unmatched: 5. CDR3 size: 13 residues. The CDR3 protein is CASRGTGMHEQFF. Here the CDR3 DNA reads TGTGCCAGTAGGGGGACAGGGATGCATGAGCAGTTCTTC.

The rearrangement links TRBV9 to TRBJ2-3; TRBD2 matches 8 bases. The germline gives CDR1 SGDLS, CDR2 YYNGEE. V was clipped by 8 bases and J by 4 bases; unmatched bases: 15. The CDR3 is 16 amino acids. The CDR3 region has the DNA TGTGCCAGTGAGCCCCTAGCGGGCCGCTCTTCAGATACGCAGTATTTT. Translation gives CASEPLAGRSSDTQYF.

Only a few counts were recorded for this clone. This chain uses TRBV5-1 with TRBJ1-1, with TRBD1 as a possible D gene (6 bases). CDR1 and CDR2 (germline): SGHRS, YFSETQ. The CDR3 totals 15 residues. The ends were cut back, 0 bases at V and 1 base at J, with 10 bases in the middle. CDR3 region: CASSLEGRGNTEAFF. Here the CDR3 DNA reads TGCGCCAGCAGCTTGGAAGGCAGGGGGAACACTGAAGCTTTCTTT.

The genes are TRBV6-1 and TRBJ2-7; possibly TRBD1 for D (5 bases). CDR1 is MNHNS and CDR2 is SASEGT in the germline V gene. Trimming took off 3 bases at V and 3 bases at J, with 6 bases between the two ends. The CDR3 extends over 12 amino acids. CDR3 sequence: CASSDQGYEQYV. The CDR3, as DNA: TGTGCCAGCAGTGACCAGGGCTACGAGCAGTACGTC.

This clone was observed a handful of times. The rearrangement links TRBV5-1 to TRBJ2-1; TRBD2 matches at 8 bases. The CDR3 runs 14 residues. Trimming removed 8 bases from V and 2 bases from J; junction bases left unmatched: 6. In germline, CDR1 is SGHRS, CDR2 YFSETQ. DNA for the CDR3: TGCGCCAGTAGAGCGGGGGAAACCTACAATGAGCAGTTCTTC. This encodes CASRAGETYNEQFF.